The T cell receptor beta chain described here comes from a study of cytomegalovirus exposure and HLA in healthy donors. Study-wide results and limits: An assumption of roughly uniform sequencing depth across donors underlay the presence/absence analyses. Specific recognition of CMV antigens was confirmed in vitro for a few chains (all CMV-associated). An analysis that came later showed most CMV-associated TCR beta chains appearing HLA-restricted.

V lost 0 bases, J lost 4 bases, and 6 bases lay in between. Germline V gene data show CDR1 as SGDLS and CDR2 as YYNGEE. CDR3 length: 13 amino acids. This clone was detected a few times. The antigen is unknown. PCR amplification relied on 60 Vbeta primers (plus 13 Jbeta primers). This table comes from immunoSEQ multiplex PCR, and its TCRdb copy is limited to in-frame clones, with some not included. The data contain roughly 80,000 clones, about 68% of them singletons. The chain is built from TRBV9 and TRBJ2-3; TRBD2 is a possible D gene (6 bases). Specimen: PBMCs. The TCR originated in a woman aged 45-65 years in good health and CMV-seropositive. This chain's CDR3 is CASSVAGADTQYF. In nucleotides, the CDR3 is TGTGCCAGCAGCGTAGCGGGGGCAGATACGCAGTATTTT.